A single sample is the source of the 28 T cell receptor beta chains below, sequenced in a study of blood T cells in healthy people across ages. Next came a second PCR, run for about 7 to 12 cycles, which used a sample-barcoded 5' primer along with a J-beta primer mix. From the 5' RACE reads, TCRdb called clonotypes with MiXCR, one entry per CDR3 protein. The data contain 550,000 to 700,000 distinct CDR3 sequences, roughly 28% of them singletons. Sequences were obtained from blood. The receptors come from a woman in her 70s in good health.

V usage is TRBV20-1 and J usage is TRBJ2-5, with TRBD2 identical over 9 bases. Germline-derived CDR1 and CDR2 are DFQATT and SNEGSKA (reference sequence). This CDR3 contains 14 residues. The J segment lost 4 bases and the V segment lost 0 bases, leaving 3 bases of the junction unmatched. CDR3 nucleotides: TGCAGTGCTAGAGATTCTAGCGGGGCAGAGACCCAGTACTTC. Amino acids: CSARDSSGAETQYF.

This clonotype was observed many times. J is TRBJ2-5 and V is TRBV7-2; 11 nucleotides agree with TRBD2. The length of the CDR3 is 15 residues. The ends lost 1 base at V and 2 bases at J; junction bases unmatched: 0. Germline-derived CDR1 and CDR2 are SGHTA and FQGNSA. The DNA for the CDR3 is TGTGCCAGCAGCTTAGGACTAGCGGGGCAAGAGACCCAGTACTTC. This codes for CASSLGLAGQETQYF.

This clonotype was counted only a few times. The chain employs TRBV10-3 and TRBJ2-5; TRBD2 is a possible D gene (6 bases). This CDR3 comprises 16 residues. V gave up 3 bases and J gave up 4 bases, with 18 bases separating them. CDR1 and CDR2 from the germline V gene are ENHRY and SYGVKD. The CDR3 region is CAISDPEGGVGETQYF. CDR3 sequence (DNA): TGTGCCATCAGTGATCCGGAGGGAGGAGTCGGAGAGACCCAGTACTTC.

The chain joins TRBV5-1 to TRBJ2-1, with D possibly called TRBD1 or TRBD2 (5 bases each). Germline V gene sequence: CDR1 SGHRS, CDR2 YFSETQ. Trimming stripped 4 bases from V and 7 bases from J, with 9 bases between. The CDR3 has 12 amino acids. The CDR3 nucleotides read TGCGCCAGCAGCATTGGGGGAAATGAGCAGTTCTTC. Amino acids: CASSIGGNEQFF.

This sequence joins TRBV18 and TRBJ2-3; no clear D. Germline CDR1 is KGHSH and CDR2 is LQKENI. CDR3 size: 16 residues. V lost 3 bases and J lost 0, with 13 bases in between. The CDR3 here is CASSPLGRSSTDTQYF. DNA for the CDR3: TGTGCCAGCTCACCCCTTGGACGGTCTAGCACAGATACGCAGTATTTT.

The chain employs TRBV20-1 and TRBJ2-1; either TRBD1 or TRBD2 may fit D (5 bases each). CDR1 is DFQATT, CDR2 SNEGSKA, per germline (reference sequence). This CDR3 has 14 residues. V gave up 0 bases and J gave up 7 bases, with 13 bases separating them. DNA for the CDR3: TGCAGTGCTAGAGATCACAGGACTTGGAATGAGCAGTTCTTC. This sequence encodes CSARDHRTWNEQFF.

In this sample, this clonotype turned up a few times. The V call is TRBV7-3, the J call TRBJ1-1; no firm D call. The CDR3 loop spans 13 amino acids. V was pared by 6 bases and J by 1 base, with 9 bases between. In germline, CDR1 is SGHTA, CDR2 FQGTGA. Written as DNA, the CDR3 is TGTGCCAGCAGAGAACAGCCGAACACTGAAGCTTTCTTT. Amino acids: CASREQPNTEAFF.

The chain joins TRBV7-3 to TRBJ2-4; 13 positions match TRBD2. This CDR3 region has 19 residues. Germline trimming cut 0 bases from V and 7 bases from J; bases unmatched to any gene: 12. Germline V lookup: CDR1 SGHTA, CDR2 FQGTGA. CDR3 residues: CASSLTGELAGGPGNIQYF. The CDR3 DNA sequence: TGTGCCAGCAGCTTAACAGGGGAACTAGCGGGGGGGCCTGGCAACATTCAGTACTTC.

This clonotype was seen more than once but under ten times. This chain links TRBV20-1 with TRBJ1-5; 7 nucleotides match TRBD1. Trimming removed 6 bases from V and 3 bases from J; junction bases left unmatched: 5. CDR3 length: 13 amino acids. Germline CDR1 DFQATT, CDR2 SNEGSKA (reference sequence). CDR3 nucleotides: TGCAGTGCCCCCACAGGGGTCAATCAGCCCCAGCATTTT. Residues: CSAPTGVNQPQHF.

J is TRBJ2-3 and V is TRBV9; 7 positions agree with TRBD2. V trimming: 0 bases; J trimming: 3 bases; junction bases outside the gene matches: 16. The CDR3 sequence is 19 residues long. The germline gives CDR1 SGDLS, CDR2 YYNGEE. CDR3 sequence reads: CASSVELERAAGVTDTQYF. CDR3 sequence (DNA): TGTGCCAGCAGCGTAGAGTTGGAGCGGGCCGCGGGGGTGACAGATACGCAGTATTTT.

The gene calls are TRBV9 and TRBJ1-2; D uncertain. Between the trimmed V and J ends, which lost 0 bases and 0 bases, there was a span of 6 bases. The CDR3 consists of 14 residues. Germline V CDR1 and CDR2: SGDLS, YYNGEE. The CDR3 protein is CASSVDSSNYGYTF. The CDR3 coding sequence is TGTGCCAGCAGCGTAGACAGCTCTAACTATGGCTACACCTTC.

The V gene is TRBV7-9, the J gene TRBJ2-1, with TRBD1 matching 9 bases. The CDR3 has 15 residues. J was trimmed by 7 bases and V by 4 bases; bases with no gene match: 8. CDR1 is SEHNR and CDR2 is FQNEAQ in the germline V gene (reference sequence). DNA for the CDR3: TGTGCCAGCAGCTGGTTCGGACAGGGGATGAATGAGCAGTTCTTC. Protein sequence: CASSWFGQGMNEQFF.

The chain combines TRBV5-5 with TRBJ2-5, with D perhaps matching TRBD1 or TRBD2 (5 bases each). The CDR3 runs to 13 residues. Germline V CDR1 and CDR2: SGHKS, YYEKEE (reference sequence). V lost 4 bases, J lost 10 bases, and 17 bases lay in between. The DNA of the CDR3 is TGTGCCAGCAGCATCGGGGCCCCCGGGATCCAGTACTTC. This gives the protein CASSIGAPGIQYF. The variable domain in full, completed from reference TRBV5-5 and TRBJ2-5, reads DAGVTQSPTHLIKTRGQQVTLRCSPISGHKSVSWYQQVLGQGPQFIFQYYEKEERGRGNFPDRFSARQFPNYSSELNVNALLLGDSALYLCASSIGAPGIQYFGPGTRLLVL.

The chain joins TRBV4-1 to TRBJ2-2; D is perhaps TRBD2 (5 bases). The V gene's germline CDR1 is MGHRA and CDR2 YSYEKL. The CDR3 length is 14 residues. Between the trimmed V and J ends, which lost 6 bases and 13 bases, there was a span of 21 bases. The CDR3 sequence: CASRQSLRRIGLFF. The CDR3 nucleotides are TGCGCCAGCAGACAATCACTCCGGAGGATTGGGCTGTTTTTT.

This clonotype has just a few counts. The genes are TRBV5-1 and TRBJ2-1; 9 positions match TRBD1. V lost 4 bases to trimming and J lost 4 bases; unmatched junction nucleotides: 6. Germline assignment: CDR1 SGHRS and CDR2 YFSETQ. The CDR3 loop spans 15 amino acids. In nucleotides, the CDR3 is TGCGCCAGCAGCCTGGGGACAGGGCCATACAATGAGCAGTTCTTC. As protein: CASSLGTGPYNEQFF.

This clonotype was detected a few times. The chain combines TRBV12-3 or TRBV12-4 with TRBJ1-2; perhaps TRBD1 as D (5 bases). This CDR3 has 11 residues. Trimming cost V 7 bases and J 6 bases, with 9 bases left between them. CDR3: CASTRGDGYTF. The CDR3 DNA follows: TGTGCCAGCACCCGGGGGGATGGCTACACCTTC.

This clonotype occurred a few times. This rearrangement joins TRBV6-1 to TRBJ1-2; no clear D. CDR3 size: 15 residues. The germline CDR1 and CDR2 sequences are MNHNS and SASEGT. V lost 0 bases, J lost 4 bases, and 12 bases lay in between. CDR3 amino acids: CASSEAAGSGYGYTF. The CDR3 DNA sequence: TGTGCCAGCAGTGAAGCCGCCGGCTCCGGCTATGGCTACACCTTC.

The chain recombines TRBV20-1 with TRBJ1-1; D call uncertain. CDR1 is DFQATT, CDR2 SNEGSKA, per germline (reference sequence). CDR3 length: 11 residues. V was trimmed by 6 bases and J by 8 bases, leaving 13 bases between them. CDR3 region: CSAYFAVEAFF. The CDR3 DNA sequence: TGCAGTGCCTACTTCGCGGTAGAAGCTTTCTTT.

This clonotype was recorded a few times. DNA for the CDR3: TGCGCCAGCAGCGGGCGCGGCTACACTGAAGCTTTCTTT. This codes for CASSGRGYTEAFF. This chain connects TRBV5-1 to TRBJ1-1; D call uncertain. CDR1 SGHRS and CDR2 YFSETQ come from the germline V gene. The CDR3 contains 13 residues. V lost 4 bases and J lost 3, with 10 bases in between.

This clonotype was counted a few times. The V call is TRBV20-1, the J call TRBJ2-7; 11 bases fit TRBD2. Trimming removed 6 bases from V and 0 bases from J; junction bases left unmatched: 4. The CDR3 totals 14 residues. Germline V gene lookup returns CDR1 DFQATT and CDR2 SNEGSKA (reference sequence). The CDR3 here is CSAPLAGASYEQYF. Here the CDR3 DNA reads TGCAGTGCGCCACTAGCGGGGGCCTCCTACGAGCAGTACTTC.

V is TRBV7-9 and J is TRBJ1-1; 9 positions agree with TRBD1. This CDR3 contains 15 residues. V gave up 2 bases and J gave up 7 bases; unmatched junction bases: 8. Per the germline V gene, CDR1 is SEHNR and CDR2 is FQNEAQ (reference sequence). The CDR3 DNA is TGTGCCAGCAGCTTAACCTTCCCGGGACAGGGTGAAGCTTTCTTT. Its protein is CASSLTFPGQGEAFF.

This clonotype was detected a few times. This chain connects TRBV7-2 to TRBJ1-6; the D is unclear. Trimming removed 5 bases at V and 6 bases at J, with 14 bases between. The germline CDR1 and CDR2 sequences are SGHTA and FQGNSA. This CDR3 region has 15 residues. CDR3 loop: CASSHALWANSPLHF. The DNA of the CDR3 is TGTGCCAGCAGCCACGCCCTATGGGCTAATTCACCCCTCCACTTT.

Here the CDR3 DNA reads TGCAGCGTTGAAGATACTAGCGAATCCTACGAGCAGTACTTC. Its translation is CSVEDTSESYEQYF. The J gene is TRBJ2-5, the V gene TRBV29-1, with 7 bases that match TRBD2. The end of the DNA aligns better with TRBJ2-7, so the J call may be wrong. The germline CDR1 and CDR2 sequences are SQVTM and ANQGSEA. CDR3 size: 14 residues.

The V and J genes are TRBV18 and TRBJ1-1; D possibly corresponds to TRBD1 (5 bases). Per germline, CDR1 KGHSH and CDR2 LQKENI. This CDR3 is built from 14 residues. Trimming took 6 bases from V and 5 from J, leaving 16 bases between them. The CDR3 spells CASSTEMWGTEAFF. CDR3 DNA: TGTGCCAGCTCCACGGAAATGTGGGGGACTGAAGCTTTCTTT. Looking up the rest from reference TRBV18 and TRBJ1-1 gives the full variable domain: NAGVMQNPRHLVRRRGQEARLRCSPMKGHSHVYWYRQLPEEGLKFMVYLQKENIIDESGMPKERFSAEFPKEGPSILRIQQVVRGDSAAYFCASSTEMWGTEAFFGQGTRLTVV.

In its sample, this clonotype was seen once. This chain links TRBV20-1 with TRBJ2-1; 10 bases are a match to TRBD2. The end of the DNA fits TRBJ2-5 better, so the J call may be wrong. The CDR3 covers 16 residues. Per the germline V gene, CDR1 is DFQATT and CDR2 is SNEGSKA (reference sequence). The CDR3 sequence: CSARDGAGGPGETQYF. The CDR3 DNA reads TGCAGTGCTAGAGATGGAGCGGGAGGGCCGGGGGAGACCCAGTACTTC.

The table lists this clonotype with a few counts. This chain's CDR3 is CSAPTGTNYYEQYF. The CDR3 bases are TGCAGTGCTCCTACCGGGACTAACTACTACGAGCAGTACTTC. The chain has TRBV20-1 and TRBJ2-7; TRBD2 matches at 7 bases. V lost 5 bases and J lost 3; bases outside the gene matches: 10. Germline CDR1 is DFQATT and CDR2 is SNEGSKA (reference sequence). The CDR3 totals 14 residues.

To note about this clonotype: Germline is not matched at one junction end, which may reflect a read error. The chain is built from TRBV7-9 and TRBJ1-1, with D hard to call. Germline V gene sequence: CDR1 SEHNR, CDR2 FQNEAQ (reference sequence). This CDR3 is built from 11 residues. CDR3 nucleotide sequence: TGTGCCGGCAGCACGTACACTGAAGCTTTCTTT. Amino acid sequence: CAGSTYTEAFF.

This chain links TRBV12-3 or TRBV12-4 with TRBJ2-1; the match to TRBD2 covers 10 bases. The CDR3 is 13 residues long. J gave up 6 bases and V 5 bases, and 1 base lay outside the gene matches. The CDR3 DNA follows: TGTGCCAGCAGTAGACTAGCGGGCAATGAGCAGTTCTTC. Its translation: CASSRLAGNEQFF.